Listed below are T cell receptor beta chains from one sample, sequenced in a study of chemoradiotherapy in HPV16-positive cancers. Measured with immunoSEQ multiplex PCR; TCRdb has only the in-frame clones, and not every one. The data show approximately 8,500 clones, about 74% seen once. Sample acquisition took place from a patient who underwent chemoradiotherapy. These receptors came from a human donor with HPV-associated anogenital cancer. Both conserved end residues are part of each CDR3. The D gene is left open where the match is weak. A clone size is listed for some rows: how often the clone was seen (once, few, many), or a class if it is expanded.

V	D	J	size	DNA	CDR3
TRBV9	TRBD2	TRBJ2-5	NA	TGTGCCAGCAGCGGAGGACTAGCCTGGGAGACCCAGTACTTC	CASSGGLAWETQYF
TRBV6-1	TRBD1	TRBJ2-5	NA	TGTGCCAGCATTCCGAGGACAGGGGCGGTAGAGACCCAGTACTTC	CASIPRTGAVETQYF
TRBV18	NA	TRBJ1-1	NA	TGTGCCAGCTCACCGACTGGAAACACTGAAGCTTTCTTT	CASSPTGNTEAFF
TRBV7-3	TRBD1	TRBJ2-7	few	TGTGCCAGCAGCAAGGGAACGGCCGGGACAGGGGAAGACGAGCAGTACTTC	CASSKGTAGTGEDEQYF
TRBV2	NA	TRBJ1-1	NA	TGTGCCAGCAGTGAAGGGTTGGGCTTGGGCACTGAAGCTTTCTTT	CASSEGLGLGTEAFF
TRBV11-3	NA	TRBJ2-7	NA	TGTGCCAGCAGCCCGGGGGCCTCCTACGAGCAGTACTTC	CASSPGASYEQYF
TRBV7-2	TRBD2	TRBJ2-3	NA	TGTGCCAGCAGCTTAGCGGGGACTAGCGGGAGAACGCAGTATTTT	CASSLAGTSGRTQYF
TRBV4-1	TRBD1	TRBJ1-6	once	TGCGCCAGCAGCCAAGCGGGGGACAGTAATTCACCCCTCCACTTT	CASSQAGDSNSPLHF
TRBV18	NA	TRBJ2-1	NA	TGTGCCAGCTCACCGGGCCCCGCTTTAGAGCAGTTCTTC	CASSPGPALEQFF
TRBV19	TRBD1	TRBJ2-7	NA	TGTGCCAGTAGCCGGGACAGCTACGAGCAGTACTTC	CASSRDSYEQYF
TRBV27	TRBD2	TRBJ2-2	once	TGTGCCAGTCGCGGGAGTCGAAACACCGGGGAGCTGTTTTTT	CASRGSRNTGELFF
TRBV7-2	NA	TRBJ2-2	NA	TGTGCCACCCCACAGGGACAGAACACCGGGGAGCTGTTTTTT	CATPQGQNTGELFF
TRBV7-2	NA	TRBJ2-5	NA	TGTGCCAGCAGCCAAGGGGTGGTCCAGACCCAGTACTTC	CASSQGVVQTQYF
TRBV9	TRBD2	TRBJ2-2	NA	TGTGCCAGCAGCGCATCGGGAGGCCGTAACGGGGAGCTGTTTTTT	CASSASGGRNGELFF
TRBV6-4	NA	TRBJ1-3	once	TGTGCCAGCAAAAACGGGACGCGGGGTGGAAACACCATATATTTT	CASKNGTRGGNTIYF
TRBV4-3	NA	TRBJ2-1	NA	TGCGCCAGCAGCCAAGATACGCTCCTGAGCTCCTACAATGAGCAGTTCTTC	CASSQDTLLSSYNEQFF
TRBV19	NA	TRBJ1-1	few	TGTGCCAGTACCAAGGACAGACTGAACACTGAAGCTTTCTTT	CASTKDRLNTEAFF
TRBV4-1	NA	TRBJ2-7	few	TGCGCCAGCAGCCAAGATAAGCCGCCGTTATCCTACGAGCAGTACTTC	CASSQDKPPLSYEQYF
TRBV5-1	TRBD2	TRBJ2-2	NA	TGCGCCAGCATGAACCTAGCGGGAGGTGCCGGGGAGCTGTTTTTT	CASMNLAGGAGELFF
TRBV5-1	TRBD1	TRBJ1-3	NA	TGCGCCAGCCGCTGGGACAGCGCCGGAAACACCATATATTTT	CASRWDSAGNTIYF
TRBV4-2	TRBD2	TRBJ2-5	NA	TGTGCCAGCAGCCAAGGACGGACTAGCGGGTCTGTAGAGACCCAGTACTTC	CASSQGRTSGSVETQYF
TRBV7-9	NA	TRBJ2-7	NA	TGTGCCTCCAGGGGCCAGGTATCCTACGAGCAGTACTTC	CASRGQVSYEQYF
TRBV6-5	NA	TRBJ1-4	NA	TGTGCCAGCAGTTACTCGACTGGGGGAAAACTGTTTTTT	CASSYSTGGKLFF
TRBV2	NA	TRBJ2-7	NA	TGTGCCAGCAGTGAAGCGCGGGGGGGGACAGGGGAGCAGTACTTC	CASSEARGGTGEQYF
TRBV19	NA	TRBJ1-4	NA	TGTGCCAGTAGTATCGGCCGACGGGGAACTAATGAAAAACTGTTTTTT	CASSIGRRGTNEKLFF
TRBV5-1	TRBD2	TRBJ2-3	NA	TGCGCCAGCAGCTTGGCGTTAGCGGGAAAAAGTGGAGATACGCAGTATTTT	CASSLALAGKSGDTQYF
TRBV28	NA	TRBJ1-2	NA	TGTGCCAGCAGTACCGGGAGAGGGTATGGCTACACCTTC	CASSTGRGYGYTF
TRBV5-1	TRBD2	TRBJ2-3	NA	TGCGCCAGCAGCCCTGGAGGAGCGGGAGTAGGCACAGATACGCAGTATTTT	CASSPGGAGVGTDTQYF
TRBV5-1	NA	TRBJ2-1	NA	TGCGCCAGCAGCTTGTACGCACTCCTCTCCTACAATGAGCAGTTCTTC	CASSLYALLSYNEQFF
TRBV5-1	TRBD2	TRBJ2-3	once	TGCGCCAGCAGCTTTAGCGGGAGAACAGATACGCAGTATTTT	CASSFSGRTDTQYF
TRBV12-5	TRBD1	TRBJ2-2	NA	TGTGCTAGTGGTTCGGCCCTGACAGGGGGAACGCCCGGGGAGCTGTTTTTT	CASGSALTGGTPGELFF
TRBV7-2	NA	TRBJ2-5	NA	TGTGCCAGCAGCTTAGGTTTTCAGCAAGAGACCCAGTACTTC	CASSLGFQQETQYF
TRBV11-2	TRBD1	TRBJ2-2	NA	TGTGCCAGCAGCTTAATAGGGACAGGGAGTCACGGGGAGCTGTTTTTT	CASSLIGTGSHGELFF
TRBV15	NA	TRBJ1-2	NA	TGTGCCACCAGCAGAGGTGCCATGGACGGGATCGGCTACACCTTC	CATSRGAMDGIGYTF
TRBV7-6	TRBD2	TRBJ2-2	NA	TGTGCCAGCAGCTTAGCGTCCGGGAGGGTTCACACCGGGGAGCTGTTTTTT	CASSLASGRVHTGELFF
TRBV14	NA	TRBJ2-3	NA	TGTGCCAGCAGCCCCTTACTCCCAGATACGCAGTATTTT	CASSPLLPDTQYF
TRBV25-1	TRBD1	TRBJ2-7	NA	TGTGCCAGCAGTAATAAACCGGGACAGGGATCCTACGAGCAGTACTTC	CASSNKPGQGSYEQYF
TRBV6-1	TRBD1	TRBJ1-2	once	TGTGCCAGCAGTGAAGCGGAGACAGGGGGCTATGGCTACACCTTC	CASSEAETGGYGYTF
TRBV5-1	NA	TRBJ1-2	NA	TGCGCCAGCAGCTTGTGGGGGGGAGTTTCGATATATGGCTACACCTTC	CASSLWGGVSIYGYTF
TRBV5-4	TRBD1	TRBJ1-2	NA	TGTGCCAGCAGCTCCCCCGGGACAGCCAACTATGGCTACACCTTC	CASSSPGTANYGYTF